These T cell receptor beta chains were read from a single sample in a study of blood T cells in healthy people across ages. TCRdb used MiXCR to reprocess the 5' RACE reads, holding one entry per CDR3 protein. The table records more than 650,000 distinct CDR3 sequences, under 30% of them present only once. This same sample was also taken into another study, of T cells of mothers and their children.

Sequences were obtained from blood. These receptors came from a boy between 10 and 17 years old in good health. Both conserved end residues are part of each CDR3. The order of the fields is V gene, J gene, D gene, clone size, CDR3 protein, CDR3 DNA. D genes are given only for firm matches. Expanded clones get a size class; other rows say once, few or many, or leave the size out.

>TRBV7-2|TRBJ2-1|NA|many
CASSLEVGAYNEQFF
TGTGCCAGCAGCTTAGAGGTCGGGGCCTACAATGAGCAGTTCTTC
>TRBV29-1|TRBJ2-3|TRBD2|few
CSVVRPSGTSTDTQYF
TGCAGCGTTGTAAGGCCTAGCGGGACTAGCACAGATACGCAGTATTTT
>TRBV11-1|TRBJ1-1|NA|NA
CASSLSGFEAFF
TGTGCCAGCAGCTTGTCTGGCTTTGAAGCTTTCTTT
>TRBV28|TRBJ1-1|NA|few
CASSLMTPPEAFF
TGTGCCAGCAGCCTCATGACCCCCCCTGAAGCTTTCTTT
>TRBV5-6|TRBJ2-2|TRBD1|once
CASSSIPGQGESGEPFF
TGTGCCAGCAGCTCGATTCCGGGACAGGGAGAGTCCGGGGAGCCGTTTTTT
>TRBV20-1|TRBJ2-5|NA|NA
CSAQVGETQYF
TGCAGTGCCCAGGTTGGGGAGACCCAGTACTTC
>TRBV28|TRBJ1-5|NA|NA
CASSFPGESQPQHF
TGTGCCAGCAGTTTCCCAGGGGAGAGTCAGCCCCAGCATTTT
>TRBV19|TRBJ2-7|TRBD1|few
CASSKPGQGAFEQYF
TGTGCCAGTAGTAAACCGGGACAGGGGGCCTTCGAGCAGTACTTC
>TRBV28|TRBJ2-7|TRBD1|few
CASSTYRGPHSYEQYF
TGTGCCAGCAGTACTTACAGGGGGCCCCACTCCTACGAGCAGTACTTC
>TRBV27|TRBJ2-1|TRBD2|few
CASSRTGGRNEQFF
TGTGCCAGCAGCCGGACGGGGGGGCGGAACGAGCAGTTCTTC
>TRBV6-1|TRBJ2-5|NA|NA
CASSEAGGLPQETQYF
TGTGCCAGCAGTGAAGCAGGGGGACTACCGCAAGAGACCCAGTACTTC
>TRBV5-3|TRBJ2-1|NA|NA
CARSLRLESSYNEQFF
TGTGCCAGAAGCTTACGACTCGAGAGCTCCTACAATGAGCAGTTCTTC
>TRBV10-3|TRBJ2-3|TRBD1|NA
CAISDPGQGPDTQYF
TGTGCCATCAGTGATCCTGGACAGGGCCCAGATACGCAGTATTTT
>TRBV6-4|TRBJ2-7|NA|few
CASSLNGLSTEQYF
TGTGCCAGCAGTTTAAACGGACTATCTACCGAGCAGTACTTC
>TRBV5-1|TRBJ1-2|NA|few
CASSLGEAGANYGYTF
TGCGCCAGCAGCTTGGGAGAGGCAGGGGCTAACTATGGCTACACCTTC
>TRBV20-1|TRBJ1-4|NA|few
CSARPTGGGEKLFF
TGCAGTGCCAGACCGACAGGAGGGGGTGAAAAACTGTTTTTT
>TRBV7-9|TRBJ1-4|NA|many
CASSPPGATNEKLFF
TGTGCCAGCAGCCCCCCAGGCGCAACTAATGAAAAACTGTTTTTT
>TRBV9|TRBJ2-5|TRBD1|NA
CASSVGIDRGFGETQYF
TGTGCCAGCAGCGTAGGGATCGACAGGGGGTTTGGCGAGACCCAGTACTTC
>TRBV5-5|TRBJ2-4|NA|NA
CASSSRDGEDIQYF
TGTGCCAGCAGCTCCCGGGACGGTGAGGACATTCAGTACTTC
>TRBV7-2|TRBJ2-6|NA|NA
CASSLADSGANVLTF
TGTGCCAGCAGCTTAGCGGACTCTGGGGCCAACGTCCTGACTTTC
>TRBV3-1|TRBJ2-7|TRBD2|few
CASSLIRGRVHEQYF
TGTGCCAGCAGCCTTATCCGCGGGAGGGTACACGAGCAGTACTTC
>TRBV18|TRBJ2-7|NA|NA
CASSLRGWEATYEQYF
TGTGCCAGCTCACTACGCGGGTGGGAGGCAACCTACGAGCAGTACTTC
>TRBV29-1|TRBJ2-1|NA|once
CSVDTVGYNEQFF
TGCAGCGTTGACACGGTCGGATACAATGAGCAGTTCTTC
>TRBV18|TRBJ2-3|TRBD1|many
CASSPGQGRTDTQYF
TGTGCCAGCTCACCGGGACAGGGAAGGACAGATACGCAGTATTTT
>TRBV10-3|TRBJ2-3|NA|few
CAISESVLSTDTQYF
TGTGCCATCAGTGAGTCTGTACTTAGCACAGATACGCAGTATTTT
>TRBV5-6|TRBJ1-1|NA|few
CASSFAGRNTEAFF
TGTGCCAGCAGCTTCGCAGGGAGGAACACTGAAGCTTTCTTT
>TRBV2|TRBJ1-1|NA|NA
CASSEALSNTEAFF
TGTGCCAGCAGTGAAGCGCTTAGTAACACTGAAGCTTTCTTT
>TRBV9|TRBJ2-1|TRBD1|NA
CASSEDRAYNEQFF
TGTGCCAGCAGCGAGGACAGGGCCTACAATGAGCAGTTCTTC
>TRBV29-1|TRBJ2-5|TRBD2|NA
CSVAGLAGLGETQYF
TGCAGCGTCGCGGGACTAGCGGGGTTAGGGGAGACCCAGTACTTC
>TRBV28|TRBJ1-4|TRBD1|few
CASSQGQGFEKLFF
TGTGCCAGCAGCCAGGGACAGGGCTTTGAAAAACTGTTTTTT
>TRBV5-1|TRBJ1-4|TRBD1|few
CASSLGQGGRNEKLFF
TGCGCCAGCAGCTTGGGACAGGGAGGGCGTAATGAAAAACTGTTTTTT
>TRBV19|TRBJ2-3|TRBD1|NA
CASDGQGTDTQYF
TGTGCCAGCGATGGACAGGGAACAGATACGCAGTATTTT
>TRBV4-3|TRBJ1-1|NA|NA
CASSQDNEGTEAFF
TGCGCCAGCAGCCAAGATAACGAGGGGACTGAAGCTTTCTTT
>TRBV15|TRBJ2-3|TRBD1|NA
CATSREQPGQGGTQYF
TGTGCCACCAGCAGGGAGCAACCGGGACAGGGTGGTACGCAGTATTTT
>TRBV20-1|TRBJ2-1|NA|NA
CSASTGTYNEQFF
TGCAGTGCTAGTACGGGCACGTACAATGAGCAGTTCTTC
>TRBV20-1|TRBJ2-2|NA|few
CSASKSGFTGELFF
TGCAGTGCTAGCAAGTCAGGATTCACCGGGGAGCTGTTTTTT
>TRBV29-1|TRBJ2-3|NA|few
CSVHSDTQYF
TGCAGCGTGCATTCGGATACGCAGTATTTT
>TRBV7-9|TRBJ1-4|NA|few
CASSLARVRQTKLFF
TGTGCCAGCAGCTTAGCGAGGGTGCGACAGACAAAACTGTTTTTT
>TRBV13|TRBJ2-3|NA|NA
CASSLGQRKDTQYF
TGTGCCAGCAGCTTAGGGCAGAGGAAAGATACGCAGTATTTT
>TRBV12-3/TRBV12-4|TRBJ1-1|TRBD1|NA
CASSAPLGTGNTEAFF
TGTGCCAGCAGTGCCCCCCTGGGGACAGGGAACACTGAAGCTTTCTTT
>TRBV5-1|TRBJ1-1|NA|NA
CASRNYRDTEAFF
TGCGCCAGCAGGAATTACAGGGACACTGAAGCTTTCTTT
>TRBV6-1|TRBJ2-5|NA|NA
CASSYNRVFAETQYF
TGTGCCAGCAGCTATAACCGGGTCTTCGCAGAGACCCAGTACTTC
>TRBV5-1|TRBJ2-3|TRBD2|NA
CASVAGRTDTQYF
TGCGCCAGCGTAGCGGGGCGCACAGATACGCAGTATTTT
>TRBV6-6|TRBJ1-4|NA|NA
CASSDWGEKLFF
TGTGCCAGCAGCGATTGGGGAGAAAAACTGTTTTTT
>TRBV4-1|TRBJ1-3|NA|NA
CASSQASWPRSGGNTIYF
TGCGCCAGCAGCCAAGCGAGCTGGCCGAGGTCTGGGGGAAACACCATATATTTT
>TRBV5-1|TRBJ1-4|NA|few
CASSPRRGNEKLFF
TGCGCCAGCAGCCCCAGGCGGGGTAATGAAAAACTGTTTTTT
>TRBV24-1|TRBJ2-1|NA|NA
CATSDLVNEQFF
TGTGCCACCAGTGATCTAGTGAATGAGCAGTTCTTC
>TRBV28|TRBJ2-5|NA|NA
CASSLRWPPGKETQYF
TGTGCCAGCAGTTTACGTTGGCCACCGGGAAAAGAGACCCAGTACTTC
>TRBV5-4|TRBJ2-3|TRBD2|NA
CASSLSGTGTDTQYF
TGTGCCAGCAGCTTGAGCGGGACTGGCACAGATACGCAGTATTTT
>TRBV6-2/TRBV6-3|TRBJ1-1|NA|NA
CASSPRSSAEAFF
TGTGCCAGCAGTCCTAGGTCTTCGGCTGAAGCTTTCTTT
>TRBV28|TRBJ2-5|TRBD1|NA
CASSLGTAYQETQYF
TGTGCCAGCAGTTTAGGGACAGCCTACCAAGAGACCCAGTACTTC
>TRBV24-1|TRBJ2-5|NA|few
CATSEGLPGATQYF
TGTGCCACCAGTGAGGGACTGCCGGGGGCGACCCAGTACTTC
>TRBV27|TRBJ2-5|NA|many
CASSYRAAGTQYF
TGTGCCAGCAGTTACAGGGCGGCGGGGACCCAGTACTTC
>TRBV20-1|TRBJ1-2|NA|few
CSVSEGGNYGYTF
TGCAGTGTCTCCGAGGGGGGGAACTATGGCTACACCTTC
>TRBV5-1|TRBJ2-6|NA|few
CASSLDAGANVPTF
TGCGCCAGCAGCTTGGACGCTGGGGCCAACGTCCCGACTTTC
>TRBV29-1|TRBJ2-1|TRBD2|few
CSVEGRSGGDNEQSF
TGCAGCGTTGAAGGCCGTAGCGGGGGGGACAATGAGCAGTCCTTC
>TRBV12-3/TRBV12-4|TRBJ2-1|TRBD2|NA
CASSHRTSGGYNEQFF
TGTGCCAGCAGTCACCGGACTAGCGGGGGATACAATGAGCAGTTCTTC
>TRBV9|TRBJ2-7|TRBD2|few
CASSPGGGGAYEQYF
TGTGCCAGCAGCCCAGGCGGGGGGGGAGCCTACGAGCAGTACTTC
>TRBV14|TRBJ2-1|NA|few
CASSQLSGYYNEQFF
TGTGCCAGCAGCCAGCTGAGCGGATACTACAATGAGCAGTTCTTC